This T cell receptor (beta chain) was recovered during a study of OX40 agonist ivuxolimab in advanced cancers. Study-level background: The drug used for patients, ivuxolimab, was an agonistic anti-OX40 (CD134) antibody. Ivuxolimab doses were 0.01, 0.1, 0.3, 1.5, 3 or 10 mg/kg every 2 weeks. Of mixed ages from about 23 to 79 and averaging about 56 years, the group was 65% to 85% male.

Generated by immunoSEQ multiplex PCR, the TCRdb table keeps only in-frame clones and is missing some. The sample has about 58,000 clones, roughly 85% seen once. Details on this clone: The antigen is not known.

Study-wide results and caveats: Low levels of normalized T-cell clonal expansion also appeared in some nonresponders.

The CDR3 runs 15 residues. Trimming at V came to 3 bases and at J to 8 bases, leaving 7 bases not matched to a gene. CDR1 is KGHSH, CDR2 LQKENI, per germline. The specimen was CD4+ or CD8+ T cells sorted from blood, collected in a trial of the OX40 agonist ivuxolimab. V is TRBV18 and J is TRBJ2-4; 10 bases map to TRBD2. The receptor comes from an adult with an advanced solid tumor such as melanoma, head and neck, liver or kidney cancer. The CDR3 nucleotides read TGTGCCAGCTCACCCGGGACTAGCGACGGGTACATTCAGTACTTC. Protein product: CASSPGTSDGYIQYF.